This is a list of T cell receptor beta chains from one sample in a study of vaccination and CD4 T cells after COVID-19. What these receptors recognize is not known. TCRdb re-analysed the PCR reads in MiXCR, keeping a single row per CDR3 protein. The data hold 15,000 or so distinct CDR3 sequences, with just over 20% observed a single time. The sample here was CD4+ T cells from blood, cultured in vitro, taken before SARS-CoV-2 vaccination. Every receptor here comes from a human donor who received a COVID-19 vaccine. CDR3s include the opening cysteine and the closing phenylalanine or tryptophan. The D gene is left open where the match is weak. Part of the rows lack a size; the others show once, few, many or a class for expanded clones.

D gene	V gene	clone size	J gene	CDR3 protein	CDR3 DNA
NA	TRBV6-1	NA	TRBJ2-2	CASSDRGRTGELFF	TGTGCCAGCAGTGACAGGGGGAGGACCGGGGAGCTGTTTTTT
NA	TRBV19	NA	TRBJ1-2	CATFRLNYGYTF	TGTGCCACCTTCCGACTTAACTATGGCTACACCTTC
NA	TRBV2	NA	TRBJ1-1	CVSMDGENTEAFF	TGTGTCAGTATGGACGGAGAGAACACTGAAGCTTTCTTT
NA	TRBV18	NA	TRBJ2-1	CASSPFGNEQFF	TGTGCCAGCTCACCATTTGGAAATGAGCAGTTCTTC
TRBD1	TRBV5-6	NA	TRBJ1-1	CASSGTGTVNTEAFF	TGTGCCAGCAGCGGGACCGGGACAGTGAACACTGAAGCTTTCTTT
TRBD1	TRBV24-1	few	TRBJ2-7	CATSRTGAPYEQYF	TGTGCCACCAGCCGGACAGGGGCCCCCTACGAGCAGTACTTC
TRBD1	TRBV7-9	medium-sized	TRBJ1-5	CASSLEGRGPQPQHF	TGTGCCAGCAGCTTAGAGGGCAGGGGGCCTCAGCCCCAGCATTTT
NA	TRBV5-4	few	TRBJ1-2	CASRKPGFYGYTF	TGTGCCAGCCGCAAACCGGGTTTCTATGGCTACACCTTC
TRBD1	TRBV30	NA	TRBJ1-6	CAWRAGGHSPLHF	TGTGCCTGGAGGGCAGGGGGCCACTCACCCCTCCACTTT
NA	TRBV12-3/TRBV12-4	NA	TRBJ1-2	CASSPEDSTYGYTF	TGTGCCAGCAGTCCGGAGGACAGTACCTATGGCTACACCTTC
NA	TRBV28	few	TRBJ1-5	CASSRDIRLNQPQHF	TGTGCCAGCAGTCGGGACATTCGCCTCAATCAGCCCCAGCATTTT
NA	TRBV6-1	NA	TRBJ2-2	CASSRAGRYTGELFF	TGTGCCAGCAGTCGGGCAGGGAGGTACACCGGGGAGCTGTTTTTT
NA	TRBV24-1	NA	TRBJ2-5	CATSDANREPQETQYF	TGTGCCACCAGTGATGCGAACAGGGAGCCCCAAGAGACCCAGTACTTC
NA	TRBV6-1	few	TRBJ1-3	CASSEGDGNTIYF	TGTGCCAGCAGTGAAGGGGACGGAAACACCATATATTTT
NA	TRBV6-2/TRBV6-3	NA	TRBJ1-2	CASSYLYGYTF	TGTGCCAGCAGCTACCTCTATGGCTACACCTTC
TRBD1	TRBV5-1	NA	TRBJ2-2	CASSHTGQGGTGELFF	TGCGCCAGCAGCCACACGGGACAGGGAGGTACCGGGGAGCTGTTTTTT
NA	TRBV30	NA	TRBJ1-1	CAWDGNTEAFF	TGTGCCTGGGACGGGAACACTGAAGCTTTCTTT
NA	TRBV5-6	NA	TRBJ1-1	CASSLWGRGTEAFF	TGTGCCAGCAGCTTATGGGGGCGAGGGACTGAAGCTTTCTTT
NA	TRBV20-1	medium-sized	TRBJ1-2	CSADRAAYGYTF	TGCAGTGCGGACCGGGCCGCCTATGGCTACACCTTC
NA	TRBV4-1	few	TRBJ1-2	CASSQDWQGVGGYTF	TGCGCCAGCAGCCAAGATTGGCAGGGTGTAGGTGGCTACACCTTC
NA	TRBV6-1	few	TRBJ1-1	CASRKTGRQNTEAFF	TGTGCCAGCCGAAAAACGGGACGCCAGAACACTGAAGCTTTCTTT
TRBD1	TRBV2	NA	TRBJ1-6	CASRSGQGNSPLHF	TGTGCCAGCAGATCGGGACAGGGCAATTCACCCCTCCACTTT
NA	TRBV6-2/TRBV6-3	NA	TRBJ1-6	CASSYVGIPNSPLHF	TGTGCCAGCAGTTACGTGGGAATACCTAATTCACCCCTCCACTTT
TRBD2	TRBV5-6	NA	TRBJ2-3	CASTLRGVVDTQYF	TGTGCCAGCACCCTGCGGGGGGTGGTCGATACGCAGTATTTT
TRBD2	TRBV20-1	NA	TRBJ2-7	CSASRRRLGTSGPEQYF	TGCAGTGCTAGTCGTCGTCGGCTGGGGACTAGCGGGCCCGAGCAGTACTTC
NA	TRBV19	few	TRBJ2-7	CASSTRDRSYEQYF	TGTGCCAGTTCGACTAGAGACCGCTCCTACGAGCAGTACTTC
TRBD1	TRBV30	few	TRBJ1-1	CAWGRQGPTEAFF	TGTGCCTGGGGCCGACAGGGGCCCACTGAAGCTTTCTTT
NA	TRBV7-6	once	TRBJ2-3	CVSSLRDGPNTQYF	TGTGTCAGCAGCTTAAGGGACGGGCCCAATACGCAGTATTTT
NA	TRBV2	NA	TRBJ1-5	CASRPDGQPQHF	TGTGCCAGCAGACCCGACGGTCAGCCCCAGCATTTT